This TCR beta chain emerged from a study of blood T cell repertoires in COVID-19. On the study more broadly: T cells, B-cell-depleted T cells, or PBMCs provided the cDNA or gDNA that served as material.

Germline loops: CDR1 LGHNA, CDR2 YSLEER. CDR3 size: 16 residues. Trimming took off 0 bases at V and 1 base at J, with 11 bases between the two ends. This clone was seen only a few times. Under the authors' procedure: Nucleated cell number was recorded as an estimate derived from reference gene primer amplification. The assay was immunoSEQ multiplex PCR, and TCRdb's table has in-frame clones only and misses some. The V and J calls and clone size come from that table; D and trimming were worked out from the DNA. The sample shows around 70,000 clones, roughly 91% of them seen only once. The chain recombines TRBV4-3 with TRBJ2-3, with D perhaps matching TRBD1 (5 bases). Sequencing input: peripheral blood. The TCR comes from a woman younger than 35 with acute or convalescent COVID-19. CDR3: CASSQEDTRGTDTQYF. The CDR3 region has the DNA TGCGCCAGCAGCCAAGAGGACACCCGGGGCACAGATACGCAGTATTTT.